Below are 14 T cell receptor beta chains sequenced from a single sample in a study of patients and donors after allogeneic stem cell transplantation. TCRdb recomputed calls from the RT-PCR reads with MiXCR, one row per CDR3 protein. The table lists a few hundred thousand distinct CDR3 sequences, about 14% of them singletons. The sample was blood, either unsorted or a sorted T cell fraction (not recorded which). These TCRs come from a human donor who was either an allogeneic HSCT recipient or a stem cell or donor lymphocyte infusion donor (not recorded which). It is not recorded whose cells these are; they may come from a transplant donor.

This clonotype was detected many times. This chain links TRBV9 with TRBJ2-2; D is undetermined. Germline CDR1 reads SGDLS; CDR2 reads YYNGEE. Trimming stripped 2 bases from V and 2 bases from J, with 7 bases between. The CDR3 is 14 residues long. The CDR3: CASSVGPNTGELFF. Written as DNA, the CDR3 is TGTGCCAGCAGCGTCGGCCCAAACACCGGGGAGCTGTTTTTT.

This clonotype was seen more than once but under ten times. V is TRBV10-3 and J is TRBJ2-5; D may be TRBD2 (6 bases). V was shortened by 2 bases and J by 5 bases, with 12 bases between the two germline ends. Germline-derived CDR1 and CDR2 are ENHRY and SYGVKD. The CDR3 is made up of 14 amino acids. CDR3 loop: CAISEGRGAETQYF. In nucleotides, the CDR3 is TGTGCCATCAGTGAGGGGCGCGGGGCGGAGACCCAGTACTTC.

This rearrangement joins TRBV6-2 or TRBV6-3 to TRBJ2-7; 7 positions agree with TRBD1. J was trimmed by 5 bases and V by 6 bases; bases with no gene match: 7. In germline, CDR1 is MNHEY, CDR2 SVGEGT. The CDR3 is 13 amino acids. In DNA form, the CDR3 reads TGTGCCAGCAGAGACAGGGATTTTAACGAGCAGTACTTC. It codes for CASRDRDFNEQYF.

The rearrangement uses TRBV11-3 and TRBJ2-2; 9 bases map to TRBD2. Trimming removed 3 bases from V and 6 bases from J; junction bases left unmatched: 5. This CDR3 spans 15 amino acids. Germline loops: CDR1 SGHNT, CDR2 YENEEA. CDR3 DNA: TGTGCCAGCAGCTTCGGGGTAGCGGGGGCCGGGGAGCTGTTTTTT. Its protein is CASSFGVAGAGELFF.

J is TRBJ2-5 and V is TRBV19, with TRBD1 as a possible D gene (6 bases). The germline CDR1 and CDR2 sequences are LNHDA and SQIVND (reference sequence). Trimming left V 6 bases short and J 3 bases short, with 11 bases between. The CDR3 is made up of 13 amino acids. CDR3: CASSQGQKETQYF. The CDR3 region has the DNA TGTGCCAGTAGCCAGGGGCAGAAAGAGACCCAGTACTTC.

The gene calls are TRBV11-2 and TRBJ2-4; a possible D gene is TRBD1 (6 bases). Germline CDR1 SGHAT, CDR2 FQNNGV. The V and J ends lost 1 base and 0 bases respectively, with 16 bases between them. This CDR3 contains 18 residues. The CDR3 DNA follows: TGTGCCAGCAGCTTAGGTGGTCGGGGACAACTAGCCAAAAACATTCAGTACTTC. This codes for CASSLGGRGQLAKNIQYF.

The J gene is TRBJ2-1, the V gene TRBV6-1; 12 positions agree with TRBD2. This CDR3 is built from 11 residues. Trimming at V came to 9 bases and at J to 14 bases, leaving 5 bases not matched to a gene. CDR1 is MNHNS, CDR2 SASEGT, per germline. DNA of the CDR3: TGTGCCAGTGGACTAGCGGGATCTAAGTTCTTC. Translating it yields CASGLAGSKFF.

This clonotype has more than one count but fewer than ten. The V gene is TRBV5-1, the J gene TRBJ1-3, with D unresolved. V was pared by 0 bases and J by 0 bases, with 10 bases between. Per the germline V gene, CDR1 is SGHRS and CDR2 is YFSETQ. There are 16 residues in the CDR3. In nucleotides, the CDR3 is TGCGCCAGCAGCTTGGCCGGCAGCCTCTCTGGAAACACCATATATTTT. Translated, it gives CASSLAGSLSGNTIYF.

By share of the sample, this clonotype is medium-sized. CDR3 sequence reads: CSVWVAGGFEQFF. The DNA for the CDR3 is TGCAGCGTATGGGTAGCGGGAGGGTTTGAGCAGTTCTTC. The V and J genes are TRBV29-1 and TRBJ2-1; 11 bases line up with TRBD2. The CDR3 length is 13 residues. Germline V CDR1 and CDR2: SQVTM, ANQGSEA. The J segment lost 9 bases and the V segment lost 6 bases, leaving 7 bases of the junction unmatched.

This clonotype is a singleton in its sample. This sequence may be a read error, since a much larger clone differs from it by one base. V usage is TRBV20-1 and J usage is TRBJ2-2; 7 positions match TRBD1. Per germline, CDR1 DFQATT and CDR2 SNEGSKA (reference sequence). CDR3 length equals 18 residues. After removal of 1 base from V and 9 bases from J, the junction contained 20 bases not matched to a gene. The CDR3 sequence is CSARGSRQGRYGGRELFF. In DNA form, the CDR3 reads TGCAGTGCTAGAGGGTCCCGACAGGGACGTTATGGGGGCAGGGAGCTGTTTTTT.

This clonotype was detected a few times. This rearrangement joins TRBV7-2 to TRBJ2-7; D may be TRBD1 (6 bases). Per the germline V gene, CDR1 is SGHTA and CDR2 is FQGNSA. V was trimmed by 1 base and J by 3 bases, leaving 13 bases between them. CDR3 length: 15 amino acids. CDR3 nucleotides: TGTGCCAGCAGCTTAGGGGCGACAGGAAACTACGAGCAGTACTTC. Protein sequence: CASSLGATGNYEQYF. Using reference TRBV7-2 and TRBJ2-7 for the parts outside the CDR3, the full variable domain is GAGVSQSPSNKVTEKGKDVELRCDPISGHTALYWYRQSLGQGLEFLIYFQGNSAPDKSGLPSDRFSAERTGGSVSTLTIQRTQQEDSAVYLCASSLGATGNYEQYFGPGTRLTVT.

The chain employs TRBV19 and TRBJ1-1; 7 bases line up with TRBD1. The CDR3 contains 15 residues. V shed 6 bases, J shed 3 bases, and the junction held 10 bases outside the gene matches. Germline V gene lookup returns CDR1 LNHDA and CDR2 SQIVND (reference sequence). The CDR3 sequence: CASRSQGNLDTEAFF. As DNA, the CDR3 is TGTGCCAGTAGATCACAGGGGAATTTGGACACTGAAGCTTTCTTT.

Ten or more counts support this clonotype. The V call is TRBV7-9, the J call TRBJ1-1, with D maybe TRBD1 (6 bases). V was trimmed by 9 bases and J by 0 bases, leaving 14 bases between them. Germline CDR1 SEHNR, CDR2 FQNEAQ (reference sequence). CDR3 length equals 14 residues. The CDR3 nucleotides read TGTGCCAGTTTAAGCGGACAGATGAACACTGAAGCTTTCTTT. Encoded protein: CASLSGQMNTEAFF.

The chain combines TRBV28 with TRBJ2-1, with D tentatively TRBD1 or TRBD2 (5 bases each). Trimming shortened V by 5 bases and J by 10 bases, and 21 bases separated the two germline ends. From germline, CDR1 is MDHEN and CDR2 SYDVKM. This CDR3 has 15 amino acids. The CDR3 here is CASSPWDALAGEQFF. In DNA, the CDR3 is TGTGCCAGCAGTCCCTGGGACGCGCTAGCAGGAGAGCAGTTCTTC.